The next 17 T cell receptor beta chains were all read from a single sample in a study. Tregs were sorted as CD4+CD25+CD127-/low cells. TCRdb ran MiXCR on the 5' RACE reads and lists one entry per CDR3 protein. This sample has about 43,000 distinct CDR3 sequences; 22% occur once, and the top ten carry around 4.1%. Material: Tregs sorted from a lymph node. Receptors originate from a female donor with breast cancer.

This clonotype appeared many times. The chain recombines TRBV5-1 with TRBJ1-2, with unresolved D. Trimming left V 0 bases short and J 4 bases short, with 10 bases between. The CDR3 totals 14 residues. Germline lookup yields CDR1 SGHRS and CDR2 YFSETQ. CDR3 sequence reads: CASSLAEDGYGYTF. In DNA, the CDR3 is TGCGCCAGCAGCTTGGCCGAGGACGGCTATGGCTACACCTTC.

V gene TRBV7-9 combines with J gene TRBJ1-1; 11 bases align to TRBD1. The trim removed 1 base at V and 4 bases at J, leaving 5 bases unmatched. This CDR3 comprises 16 residues. Germline V gene lookup returns CDR1 SEHNR and CDR2 FQNEAQ (reference sequence). CDR3 residues: CASSLVGQGAPTEAFF. As DNA, the CDR3 is TGTGCCAGCAGCTTAGTTGGACAGGGGGCGCCCACTGAAGCTTTCTTT. The full variable domain, its missing parts supplied by reference TRBV7-9 and TRBJ1-1, is DTGVSQNPRHKITKRGQNVTFRCDPISEHNRLYWYRQTLGQGPEFLTYFQNEAQLEKSRLLSDRFSAERPKGSFSTLEIQRTEQGDSAMYLCASSLVGQGAPTEAFFGQGTRLTVV.

There are many counts of this clonotype. This chain links TRBV9 with TRBJ1-2; tentatively, D is TRBD1 (5 bases). CDR3 size: 13 residues. Trimming pared 4 bases from V and 8 bases from J, leaving 15 bases between. Germline V gives CDR1 SGDLS, CDR2 YYNGEE. CDR3 in amino acids: CASSPGGGEGYTF. In DNA form, the CDR3 reads TGTGCCAGCAGCCCCGGCGGAGGGGAAGGCTACACCTTC.

This clonotype was observed a handful of times. The chain couples TRBV3-1 to TRBJ2-2; no reliable D call. The CDR3 contains 15 residues. V shed 4 bases and J shed 1 base, with 10 bases lying between them. Germline CDR1 reads LGHDT; CDR2 reads YNNKEL (reference sequence). CDR3 residues: CASSRRSGNTGELFF. The CDR3 DNA reads TGTGCCAGCAGCCGGAGATCAGGGAACACCGGGGAGCTGTTTTTT.

The chain combines TRBV11-2 with TRBJ1-6, with a weak D call TRBD1 (5 bases). The CDR3 runs 17 residues. Between the trimmed V and J ends, which lost 5 bases and 4 bases, there was a span of 18 bases. The germline V gene encodes CDR1 SGHAT and CDR2 FQNNGV. CDR3 sequence: CASSQSEGLDYNSPLHF. As DNA, the CDR3 is TGTGCCAGCAGCCAGTCAGAGGGACTTGATTATAATTCACCCCTCCACTTT.

To note about this clonotype: It may be a read error: a sequence one base away is much more abundant. The chain uses TRBV7-9 and TRBJ2-1, with TRBD2 matching 7 bases. Germline CDR1 and CDR2: SEHNR and FQNEAQ (reference sequence). The CDR3 covers 15 residues. As DNA, the CDR3 is TGTGCCTGCAGCTTAGAGCGGGACCTATACAATGAGCAGTTCTTC. Translating gives CACSLERDLYNEQFF. Full variable domain (rest looked up from reference TRBV7-9 and TRBJ2-1): DTGVSQNPRHKITKRGQNVTFRCDPISEHNRLYWYRQTLGQGPEFLTYFQNEAQLEKSRLLSDRFSAERPKGSFSTLEIQRTEQGDSAMYLCACSLERDLYNEQFFGPGTRLTVL.

Worth noting for this clonotype: This clone may be a read error of a much larger clone one base away. The chain recombines TRBV9 with TRBJ2-1, with 10 bases lining up with TRBD2. There are 15 residues in the CDR3. In germline, CDR1 is SGDLS, CDR2 YYNGEE. CDR3 in DNA: TGTGCCAGCGGCGTATCTCCTAGCGGGAGTCATGAGCAGTTCTTC. This sequence encodes CASGVSPSGSHEQFF.

This chain connects TRBV12-3 or TRBV12-4 to TRBJ1-2; maybe TRBD1 (5 bases). The length of the CDR3 is 14 residues. V was clipped by 6 bases and J by 4 bases, with 15 bases between them. CDR3 nucleotide sequence: TGTGCCAGCAGATCCTCGGGACTCGGCTATGGCTACACCTTC. Its translation: CASRSSGLGYGYTF.

The V call is TRBV27, the J call TRBJ2-7; 8 bases map to TRBD1. V lost 7 bases to trimming and J lost 2 bases; unmatched junction nucleotides: 10. From germline, CDR1 is MNHEY and CDR2 SMNVEV (reference sequence). The length of the CDR3 is 15 residues. DNA of the CDR3: TGTGCCAGCACCCAAACAGGGGGGAAAACCTACGAGCAGTACTTC. It is translated as CASTQTGGKTYEQYF.

This clonotype has just a few counts. This rearrangement joins TRBV4-1 to TRBJ2-2, with 9 bases aligning to TRBD1. J gave up 5 bases and V 4 bases, and 8 bases lay outside the gene matches. This CDR3 has 16 amino acids. Germline V gene data show CDR1 as MGHRA and CDR2 as YSYEKL. The CDR3 nucleotides read TGCGCCAGCAGCCGCCAGACAGGGGGATTGACCGGGGAGCTGTTTTTT. Encoded protein: CASSRQTGGLTGELFF.

V gene TRBV24-1 combines with J gene TRBJ2-3, with TRBD2 identical over 7 bases. V lost 4 bases and J lost 6; bases outside the gene matches: 12. Germline V gives CDR1 KGHDR, CDR2 SFDVKD. CDR3 length: 16 residues. The DNA of the CDR3 is TGTGCCACCAGTGAACCGACTAGCTTGTTCGCGGATACGCAGTATTTT. Amino acids: CATSEPTSLFADTQYF.

The chain is built from TRBV24-1 and TRBJ2-1, with unresolved D. Germline V gene data show CDR1 as KGHDR and CDR2 as SFDVKD. V lost 3 bases and J lost 9, with 11 bases in between. The CDR3 runs to 13 residues. As DNA, the CDR3 is TGTGCCACCAGTGATATCGGGTCTTCTGAGCAGTTCTTC. Translation gives CATSDIGSSEQFF.

This clonotype occurred many times. The V gene is TRBV20-1, the J gene TRBJ2-3; D is perhaps TRBD1 or TRBD2 (5 bases each). Trimming removed 0 bases from V and 0 bases from J, with 28 bases in between. CDR3 length equals 21 residues. The V gene's germline CDR1 is DFQATT and CDR2 SNEGSKA (reference sequence). For the CDR3, the DNA is TGCAGTGCTAGAGAATCCGGTGCCCACTCTCGGGACCATTATAGCACAGATACGCAGTATTTT. It encodes CSARESGAHSRDHYSTDTQYF.

This clonotype was detected only a few times. The chain couples TRBV12-3 or TRBV12-4 to TRBJ1-2; D call uncertain. The CDR3 runs 14 residues. Trimming pared 6 bases from V and 0 bases from J, leaving 11 bases between. The CDR3, as DNA: TGTGCCAGCAGACTCCGGGAACCTAACTATGGCTACACCTTC. Its translation: CASRLREPNYGYTF.

V gene TRBV29-1 combines with J gene TRBJ2-7; D ambiguous. Trimming took 6 bases from V and 0 from J, leaving 12 bases between them. The CDR3 extends over 13 amino acids. The germline gives CDR1 SQVTM, CDR2 ANQGSEA. The CDR3 here is CSVDDGLSYEQYF. CDR3 coding DNA: TGCAGCGTCGATGACGGGCTCTCCTACGAGCAGTACTTC.

CDR3 DNA sequence: TGCGCCAGCAGCTTCAACCAACGGGCAGATACGCAGTATTTT. As protein: CASSFNQRADTQYF. The chain carries TRBV5-1 and TRBJ2-3; D call uncertain. With 2 bases removed from V and 4 bases from J, the gap between germline ends came to 11 bases. Germline V lookup: CDR1 SGHRS, CDR2 YFSETQ. The CDR3 is 14 residues long.

The sample holds many counts of this clonotype. This rearrangement joins TRBV6-2 or TRBV6-3 to TRBJ2-7; 9 bases match TRBD1. CDR3 size: 15 residues. Germline V CDR1 and CDR2: MNHEY, SVGEGT. The V gene end was trimmed by 10 bases and the J gene end by 1 base; junction bases not matched to a gene: 11. CDR3 sequence (DNA): TGTGCCACCAAAAAGACAGGGGGAAGATCCTACGAGCAGTACTTC. This translates into CATKKTGGRSYEQYF.